This TCR beta chain was profiled in a study of a mutant IDH1 vaccine in newly diagnosed glioma. Overall study context: Scheduled at week 35, visit V12 preceded visit V13, held at week 47. Study results and caveats: With respect to changes in top peripheral T cell clonotypes, pseudoprogression seemed unrelated. In around 93% of patients, immune responses induced by the vaccine occurred.

Sequencing was performed with immunoSEQ multiplex PCR; in TCRdb, only in-frame clones are kept and a portion is missing. The repertoire holds tens of thousands of clones, less than 90% seen once, with 9.5% to 15% in the top ten. Germline V gene lookup returns CDR1 SGHVS and CDR2 FQNEAQ. With 7 bases clipped from V and 4 bases from J, the junction kept 20 bases outside the gene matches. The CDR3 length is 18 residues. About this clone: The antigen is not known.

Time point specified: week 35, safety follow-up. What each vaccine dose contained was 300 ug of mutant IDH1 20-mer peptide, accompanied by topical imiquimod. The specimen was PBMCs, collected from a glioma patient whose treatment included an IDH1 peptide vaccine. The chain couples TRBV7-8 to TRBJ1-2, with 8 bases that match TRBD1. The sequence derives from a man between 18 and 35 years old with glioma. CDR3 amino acids: CASTITARSTGERYGYTF. DNA of the CDR3: TGTGCCAGCACCATTACAGCCAGGTCGACAGGGGAACGCTATGGCTACACCTTC.